This T cell receptor (beta chain) comes out of a study of OX40 agonist ivuxolimab in advanced cancers. CDR1 is SGHRS, CDR2 YFSETQ, per germline. The CDR3 covers 15 residues. The V end lost 0 bases, the J end lost 1 base, and 9 bases lay between the germline ends. Repertoires were generated with immunoSEQ multiplex PCR, while TCRdb's copy carries only in-frame clones and drops some. The sample comprises some 110,000 clones, around 93% of which are singletons, and around 0.15% rests with the top ten. The origin of this receptor is an adult with an advanced solid tumor such as melanoma, head and neck, liver or kidney cancer. The V and J genes are TRBV5-1 and TRBJ2-3, with D unresolved. Material: CD4+ or CD8+ T cells sorted from blood, obtained in a trial of the OX40 agonist ivuxolimab. Here the CDR3 reads CASSLEQGRTDTQYF. CDR3 in DNA: TGCGCCAGCAGCTTGGAACAAGGCCGCACAGATACGCAGTATTTT.